This T cell receptor (beta chain) was found in a study of T cell clones after liver transplantation. Study background: Samples came pre-transplant, pre-randomization before withdrawal, and post-randomization after withdrawal ended.

Only in-frame clones appear in the TCRdb table, and some are missing; sequencing was by immunoSEQ multiplex PCR. The sample has about 16,000 clones; about 90% are singletons. Germline V gene data show CDR1 as MNHEY and CDR2 as SVGAGI. Trimming left V 5 bases short and J 1 base short, with 11 bases between. The CDR3 totals 14 residues. The source is a human donor who received a liver transplant. The sample in question was CD8+ T cells from blood, obtained before liver transplant. The chain uses TRBV6-5 and TRBJ1-1; D remains ambiguous. CDR3 amino acids: CASSPLRENTEAFF. The CDR3 nucleotides read TGTGCCAGCAGTCCCCTCCGCGAGAACACTGAAGCTTTCTTT.